One sample yielded the 22 T cell receptor beta chains listed below, sequenced in a study of OX40 agonist ivuxolimab in advanced cancers. The table came from immunoSEQ multiplex PCR; TCRdb's copy has only in-frame clones and leaves some out. Here the sample spans around 35,000 clones, over 80% being singletons. The sequencing used CD4+ or CD8+ T cells sorted from blood, collected in a trial of the OX40 agonist ivuxolimab. These receptors were collected from an adult with an advanced solid tumor such as melanoma, head and neck, liver or kidney cancer.

CDR3 protein: CASSSSGGPNTGELFF. The CDR3 DNA reads as TGTGCCAGCAGCTCCTCAGGGGGACCGAACACCGGGGAGCTGTTTTTT. The rearrangement uses TRBV7-9 and TRBJ2-2, with 7 bases aligning to TRBD1. This CDR3 comprises 16 residues. V was pared by 4 bases and J by 0 bases, with 5 bases of the junction left unmatched. The germline CDR1 and CDR2 sequences are SEHNR and FQNEAQ (reference sequence).

V gene TRBV7-2 combines with J gene TRBJ2-7; TRBD1 agrees at 9 bases. V lost 3 bases, J lost 2 bases, and 5 bases stayed unmatched. The CDR3 is made up of 15 amino acids. CDR1 and CDR2 from the germline V gene are SGHTA and FQGNSA. As DNA, the CDR3 is TGTGCCAGCAGCTTCGGGGACAGGGCCCCCTACGAGCAGTACTTC. Residues: CASSFGDRAPYEQYF.

The chain couples TRBV7-9 to TRBJ2-7, with D hard to call. Trimming stripped 1 base from V and 2 bases from J, with 12 bases between. This CDR3 spans 15 amino acids. The V gene's germline CDR1 is SEHNR and CDR2 FQNEAQ (reference sequence). CDR3 nucleotides: TGTGCCAGCAGCTTAGGCAGCCTCACACCCTACGAGCAGTACTTC. Its protein is CASSLGSLTPYEQYF.

The chain uses TRBV27 and TRBJ2-7; D is possibly TRBD1 (6 bases). There are 14 residues in the CDR3. Germline V gives CDR1 MNHEY, CDR2 SMNVEV (reference sequence). The ends were cut back, 6 bases at V and 4 bases at J, with 16 bases in the middle. CDR3 loop: CASSRTVLGYEQYF. CDR3 coding DNA: TGTGCCAGCAGCCGGACAGTACTTGGATACGAGCAGTACTTC.

This clone is a singleton in its sample. V is TRBV27 and J is TRBJ2-3, with TRBD1 identical over 7 bases. Germline loops: CDR1 MNHEY, CDR2 SMNVEV (reference sequence). CDR3 size: 12 residues. V shed 11 bases and J 5 bases; nucleotides not matched to a gene: 7. The CDR3 spells CASTAGGDTQYF. In DNA form, the CDR3 reads TGTGCCTCCACAGCAGGGGGAGATACGCAGTATTTT.

The chain joins TRBV4-3 to TRBJ2-7; 11 bases are a match to TRBD2. The CDR3 covers 15 residues. CDR1 LGHNA and CDR2 YSLEER come from the germline V gene. V shed 4 bases and J 5 bases; nucleotides not matched to a gene: 7. In DNA form, the CDR3 reads TGCGCCAGCAGCCGCCAACTAGCGGGAGCGAACGAGCAGTACTTC. As protein: CASSRQLAGANEQYF.

This chain uses TRBV9 with TRBJ2-1; TRBD1 aligns across 8 bases. Trimming cost V 3 bases and J 2 bases; bases outside gene matches: 7. In germline, CDR1 is SGDLS, CDR2 YYNGEE. The CDR3 is 16 amino acids. This CDR3 is CASSARQGPAYNEQFF. The CDR3 region has the DNA TGTGCCAGCAGCGCCCGACAGGGGCCGGCCTACAATGAGCAGTTCTTC.

CDR3 bases: TGTGCCAGCAATGGACAGGTCGATTCTCCGGGCAAATTGGGCTACACCTTC. It specifies CASNGQVDSPGKLGYTF. The chain carries TRBV28 and TRBJ1-2; 7 bases line up with TRBD1. Germline loops: CDR1 MDHEN, CDR2 SYDVKM. The CDR3 totals 17 residues. V shed 7 bases and J 8 bases; nucleotides not matched to a gene: 22.

This clone was seen only once. The rearrangement uses TRBV27 and TRBJ2-2, with 7 bases matching TRBD1. Germline assignment: CDR1 MNHEY and CDR2 SMNVEV (reference sequence). Trimming at V came to 5 bases and at J to 7 bases, leaving 7 bases not matched to a gene. The CDR3 covers 14 residues. The CDR3 region has the DNA TGTGCCAGCAGTCCGACAGGGTGGCTCGGGGAGCTGTTTTTT. As protein: CASSPTGWLGELFF.

The chain recombines TRBV10-2 with TRBJ2-3; 8 nucleotides match TRBD2. Germline-derived CDR1 and CDR2 are WSHSY and SAAADI. The ends lost 2 bases at V and 0 bases at J; junction bases unmatched: 7. The CDR3 runs to 17 residues. CDR3 sequence reads: CASSELGLETSTDTQYF. The DNA of the CDR3 is TGCGCCAGCAGTGAGCTGGGACTAGAGACTAGCACAGATACGCAGTATTTT.

This clone appeared once. This sequence joins TRBV9 and TRBJ2-7, with TRBD2 identical over 7 bases. The germline CDR1 and CDR2 sequences are SGDLS and YYNGEE. There are 15 residues in the CDR3. V lost 4 bases and J lost 6; bases outside the gene matches: 13. Here the CDR3 reads CASSPGLGRGGEQYF. CDR3 DNA: TGTGCCAGCAGCCCCGGACTAGGGCGGGGTGGCGAGCAGTACTTC.

V usage is TRBV30 and J usage is TRBJ2-2, with D tentatively TRBD1 or TRBD2 (5 bases each). Deletions cut 8 bases from V and 1 base from J, with 11 bases between. Germline V CDR1 and CDR2: GTSNPN, SVGIG (reference sequence). The CDR3 extends over 13 amino acids. Written as DNA, the CDR3 is TGTGCCACTACGGGGCTGAACACCGGGGAGCTGTTTTTT. This gives the protein CATTGLNTGELFF.

This sequence joins TRBV7-6 and TRBJ2-3; no reliable D call. Germline V gene lookup returns CDR1 SGHVS and CDR2 FNYEAQ. The V gene lost 2 bases and the J gene lost 0 bases, with 12 bases spanning the gap. The CDR3 covers 16 residues. This CDR3 is CASSLIGGSSTDTQYF. The CDR3 DNA follows: TGTGCCAGCAGCTTAATTGGCGGATCGAGCACAGATACGCAGTATTTT.

The V and J genes are TRBV6-5 and TRBJ2-7; D unresolved. CDR3 length: 13 residues. The V gene's germline CDR1 is MNHEY and CDR2 SVGAGI. Trimming removed 4 bases at V and 0 bases at J, with 7 bases between. The CDR3 sequence: CASSFGLSYEQYF. The DNA of the CDR3 is TGTGCCAGCAGTTTCGGTCTCTCCTACGAGCAGTACTTC.

This clone was counted a single time. The V gene is TRBV7-6, the J gene TRBJ2-2; TRBD1 matches 9 bases. V dropped 5 bases and J dropped 3; count of bases not matched to a gene: 4. In germline, CDR1 is SGHVS, CDR2 FNYEAQ. This CDR3 has 15 residues. The CDR3 nucleotides read TGTGCCAGCAGCCGTGACAGGGGGTACACCGGGGAGCTGTTTTTT. It specifies CASSRDRGYTGELFF.

The V call is TRBV7-2, the J call TRBJ2-2; tentatively, D is TRBD1 (5 bases). The V end was cut by 1 base, the J end by 3 bases, with 15 bases between. Germline assignment: CDR1 SGHTA and CDR2 FQGNSA. This CDR3 comprises 17 residues. In DNA form, the CDR3 reads TGTGCCAGCAGCTTAGAAGGGTGGGGCGAGGACACCGGGGAGCTGTTTTTT. This translates into CASSLEGWGEDTGELFF.

This chain uses TRBV10-3 with TRBJ1-1; TRBD1 matches at 7 bases. The V segment lost 6 bases and the J segment 1 base; nucleotides outside the gene matches: 2. The germline CDR1 and CDR2 sequences are ENHRY and SYGVKD. The CDR3 totals 13 residues. As DNA, the CDR3 is TGTGCCATCAGGGGACAGCCGAACACTGAAGCTTTCTTT. Translating gives CAIRGQPNTEAFF.

This clone was detected once. The V call is TRBV19, the J call TRBJ1-3, with a possible D match to TRBD1 (6 bases). CDR1 and CDR2 (germline): LNHDA, SQIVND (reference sequence). V lost 7 bases and J 4 bases, leaving 11 bases between the germline ends. The CDR3 runs to 13 residues. The CDR3: CASMQGSGNTIYF. The CDR3 DNA reads TGTGCCAGTATGCAGGGGTCGGGAAACACCATATATTTT.

The chain recombines TRBV27 with TRBJ2-1; D not resolved. Germline loops: CDR1 MNHEY, CDR2 SMNVEV (reference sequence). The CDR3 contains 16 residues. Trimming stripped 6 bases from V and 0 bases from J, with 15 bases between. In DNA, the CDR3 is TGTGCCAGCAGCCCCTTTAGTCCGAGCTCCTACAATGAGCAGTTCTTC. Protein product: CASSPFSPSSYNEQFF.

J is TRBJ2-7 and V is TRBV5-4; D could derive from TRBD1 or TRBD2 (5 bases each). This CDR3 region has 16 residues. Looked up from germline, CDR1 is SGHNT and CDR2 is YYREEE (reference sequence). Trimming pared 4 bases from V and 0 bases from J, leaving 17 bases between. CDR3 nucleotide sequence: TGTGCCAGCAGCGACGGGACGGCCTTGAGCTCCTACGAGCAGTACTTC. Protein product: CASSDGTALSSYEQYF.

CDR3 loop: CASSRELVPGAMNTEAFF. The CDR3 region has the DNA TGTGCCAGCTCACGGGAGTTAGTTCCAGGGGCCATGAACACTGAAGCTTTCTTT. This rearrangement joins TRBV18 to TRBJ1-1, with D possibly being TRBD1 (6 bases). CDR1 is KGHSH and CDR2 is LQKENI in the germline V gene. This CDR3 comprises 18 residues. Deletions cut 4 bases from V and 0 bases from J, with 21 bases between.

Here the CDR3 DNA reads TGTGCCACCAGCAGTACCATTCAGGGTCTGCCTGAAGCTTTCTTT. This gives the protein CATSSTIQGLPEAFF. The V call is TRBV15, the J call TRBJ1-1; TRBD1 might be the D (5 bases). CDR1 is LNHNV and CDR2 is YYDKDF in the germline V gene (reference sequence). The germline V and J ends were trimmed by 3 bases and 6 bases, with 17 bases remaining between them. CDR3 length: 15 amino acids.